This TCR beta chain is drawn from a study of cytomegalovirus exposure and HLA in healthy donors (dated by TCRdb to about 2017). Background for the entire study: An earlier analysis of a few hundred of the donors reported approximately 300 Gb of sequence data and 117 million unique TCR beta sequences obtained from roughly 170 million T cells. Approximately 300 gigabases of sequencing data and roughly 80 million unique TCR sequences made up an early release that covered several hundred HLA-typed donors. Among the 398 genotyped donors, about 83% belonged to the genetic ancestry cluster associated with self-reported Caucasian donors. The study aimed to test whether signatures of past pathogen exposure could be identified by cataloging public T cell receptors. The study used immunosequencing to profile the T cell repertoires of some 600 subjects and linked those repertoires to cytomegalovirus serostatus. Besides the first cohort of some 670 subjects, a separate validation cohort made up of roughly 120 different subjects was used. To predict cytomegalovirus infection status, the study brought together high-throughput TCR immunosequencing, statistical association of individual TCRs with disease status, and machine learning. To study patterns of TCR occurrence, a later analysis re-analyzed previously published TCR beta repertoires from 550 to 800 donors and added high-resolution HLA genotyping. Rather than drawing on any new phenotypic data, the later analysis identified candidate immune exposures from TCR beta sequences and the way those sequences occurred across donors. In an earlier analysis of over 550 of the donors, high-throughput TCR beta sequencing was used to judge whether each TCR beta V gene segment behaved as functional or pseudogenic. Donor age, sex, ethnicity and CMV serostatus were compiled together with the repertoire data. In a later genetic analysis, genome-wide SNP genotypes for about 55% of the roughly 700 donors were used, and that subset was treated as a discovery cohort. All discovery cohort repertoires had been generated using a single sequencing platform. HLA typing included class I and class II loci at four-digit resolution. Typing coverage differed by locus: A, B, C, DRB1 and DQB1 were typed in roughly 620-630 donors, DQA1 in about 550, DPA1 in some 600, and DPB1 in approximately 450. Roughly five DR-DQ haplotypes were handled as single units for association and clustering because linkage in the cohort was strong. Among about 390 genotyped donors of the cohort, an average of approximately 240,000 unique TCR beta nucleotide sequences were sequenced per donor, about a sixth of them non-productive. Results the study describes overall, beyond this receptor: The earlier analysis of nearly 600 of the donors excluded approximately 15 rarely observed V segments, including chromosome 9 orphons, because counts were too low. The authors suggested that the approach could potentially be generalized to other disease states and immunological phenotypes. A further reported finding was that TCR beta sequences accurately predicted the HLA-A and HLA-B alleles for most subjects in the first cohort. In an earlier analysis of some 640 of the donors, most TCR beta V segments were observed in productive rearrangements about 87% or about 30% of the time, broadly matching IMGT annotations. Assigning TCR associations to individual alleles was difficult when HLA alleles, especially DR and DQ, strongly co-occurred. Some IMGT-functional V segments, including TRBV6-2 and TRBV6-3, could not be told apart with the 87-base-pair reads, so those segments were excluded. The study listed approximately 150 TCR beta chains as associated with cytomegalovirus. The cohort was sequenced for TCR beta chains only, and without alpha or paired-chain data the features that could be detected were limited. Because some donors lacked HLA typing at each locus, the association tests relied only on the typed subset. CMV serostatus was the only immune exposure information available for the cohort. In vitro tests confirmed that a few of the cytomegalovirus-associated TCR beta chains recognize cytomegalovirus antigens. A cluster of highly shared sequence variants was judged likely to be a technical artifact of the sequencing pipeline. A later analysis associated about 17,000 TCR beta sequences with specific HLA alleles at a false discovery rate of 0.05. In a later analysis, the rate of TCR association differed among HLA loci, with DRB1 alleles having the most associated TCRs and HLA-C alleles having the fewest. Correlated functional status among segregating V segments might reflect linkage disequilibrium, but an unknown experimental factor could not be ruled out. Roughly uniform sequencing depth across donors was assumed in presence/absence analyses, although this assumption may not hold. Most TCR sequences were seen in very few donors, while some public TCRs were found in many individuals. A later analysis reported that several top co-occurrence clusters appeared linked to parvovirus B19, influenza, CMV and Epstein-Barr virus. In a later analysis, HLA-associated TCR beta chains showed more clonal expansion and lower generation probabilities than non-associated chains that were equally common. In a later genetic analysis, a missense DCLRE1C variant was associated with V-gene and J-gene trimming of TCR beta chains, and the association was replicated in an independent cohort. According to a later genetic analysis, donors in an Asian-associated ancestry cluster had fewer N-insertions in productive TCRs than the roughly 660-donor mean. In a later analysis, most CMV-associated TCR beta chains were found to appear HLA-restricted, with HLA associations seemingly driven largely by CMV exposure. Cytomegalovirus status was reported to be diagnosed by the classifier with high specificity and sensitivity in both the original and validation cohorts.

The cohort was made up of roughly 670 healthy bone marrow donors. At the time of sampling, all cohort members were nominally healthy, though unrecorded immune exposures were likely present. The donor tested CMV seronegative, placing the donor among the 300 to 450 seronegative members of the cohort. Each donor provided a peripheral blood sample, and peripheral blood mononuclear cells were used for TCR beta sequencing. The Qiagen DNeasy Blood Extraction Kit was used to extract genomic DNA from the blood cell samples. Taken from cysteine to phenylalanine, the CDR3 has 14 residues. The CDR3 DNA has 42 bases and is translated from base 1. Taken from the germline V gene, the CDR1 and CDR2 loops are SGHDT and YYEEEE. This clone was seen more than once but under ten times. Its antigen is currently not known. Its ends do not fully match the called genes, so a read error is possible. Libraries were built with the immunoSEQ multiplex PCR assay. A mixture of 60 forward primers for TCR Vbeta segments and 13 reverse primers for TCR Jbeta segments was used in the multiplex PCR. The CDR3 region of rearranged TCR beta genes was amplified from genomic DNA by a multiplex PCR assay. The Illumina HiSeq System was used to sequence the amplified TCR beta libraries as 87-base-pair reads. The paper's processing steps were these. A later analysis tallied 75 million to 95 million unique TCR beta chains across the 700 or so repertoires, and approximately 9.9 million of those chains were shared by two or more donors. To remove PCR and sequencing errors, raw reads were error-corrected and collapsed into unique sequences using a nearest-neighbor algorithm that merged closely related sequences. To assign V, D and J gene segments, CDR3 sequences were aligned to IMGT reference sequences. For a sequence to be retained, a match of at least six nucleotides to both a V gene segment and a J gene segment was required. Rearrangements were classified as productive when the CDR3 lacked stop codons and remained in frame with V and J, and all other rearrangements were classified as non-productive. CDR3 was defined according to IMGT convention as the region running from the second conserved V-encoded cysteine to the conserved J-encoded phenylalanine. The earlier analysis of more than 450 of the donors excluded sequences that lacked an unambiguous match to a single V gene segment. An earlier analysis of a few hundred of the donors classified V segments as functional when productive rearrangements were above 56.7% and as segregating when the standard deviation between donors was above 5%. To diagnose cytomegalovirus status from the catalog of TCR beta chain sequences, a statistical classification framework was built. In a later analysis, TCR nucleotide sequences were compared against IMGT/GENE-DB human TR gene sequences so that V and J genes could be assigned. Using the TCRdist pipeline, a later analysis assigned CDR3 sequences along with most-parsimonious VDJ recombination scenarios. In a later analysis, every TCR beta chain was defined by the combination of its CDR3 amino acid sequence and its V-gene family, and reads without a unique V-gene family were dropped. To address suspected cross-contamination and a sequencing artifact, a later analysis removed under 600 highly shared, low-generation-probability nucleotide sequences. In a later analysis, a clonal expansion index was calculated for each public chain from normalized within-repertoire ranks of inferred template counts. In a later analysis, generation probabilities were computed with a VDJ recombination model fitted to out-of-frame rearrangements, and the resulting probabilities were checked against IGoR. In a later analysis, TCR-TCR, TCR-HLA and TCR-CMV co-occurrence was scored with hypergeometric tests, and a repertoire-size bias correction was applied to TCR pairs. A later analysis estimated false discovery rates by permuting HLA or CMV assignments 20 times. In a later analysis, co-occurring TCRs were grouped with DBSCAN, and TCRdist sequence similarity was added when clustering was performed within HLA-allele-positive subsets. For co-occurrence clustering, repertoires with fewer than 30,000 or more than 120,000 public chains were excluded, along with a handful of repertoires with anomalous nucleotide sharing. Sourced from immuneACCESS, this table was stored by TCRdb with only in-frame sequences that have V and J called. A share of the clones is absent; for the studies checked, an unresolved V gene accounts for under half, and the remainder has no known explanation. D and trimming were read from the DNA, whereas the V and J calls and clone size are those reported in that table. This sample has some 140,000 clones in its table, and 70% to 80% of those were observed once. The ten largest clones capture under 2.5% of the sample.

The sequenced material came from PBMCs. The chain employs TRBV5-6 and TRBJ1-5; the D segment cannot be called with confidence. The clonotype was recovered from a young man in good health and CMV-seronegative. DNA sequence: TGTGCCAGCAGCTTAGGAAACAGCAATCAGCCCCAGAATTTT. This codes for CASSLGNSNQPQNF.